This TCR beta chain was captured in a study of shared clonotypes between healthy human individuals. This clone occurred once. Its antigen is currently unknown. Study-wide points: Genetic and exposure-history diversity was limited by the small donor number. The expectation was that sequencing depth would affect clonotype sharing among donors.

The run depth of the assay was deep. TCRdb's table, derived via immunoSEQ multiplex PCR, lists solely in-frame clones and lacks some. The table shows about 480,000 clones, with approximately 79% occurring only once. V lost 6 bases, J lost 0 bases, and 10 bases lay in between. Germline V CDR1 and CDR2: MNHNS, SASEGT. The CDR3 length is 14 residues. Source material: PBMCs. The TCR was taken from a woman aged 40 to 50 in good health. Some clones in this sample may be carry-over from other donors' samples. V is TRBV6-1 and J is TRBJ2-3; tentative D call: TRBD2 (6 bases). The CDR3 DNA reads TGTGCCAGCAGCTCCCTAGCGAGCACAGATACGCAGTATTTT. It specifies CASSSLASTDTQYF.